This T cell receptor beta chain was identified during a study of blood T cell repertoires in COVID-19. Study in general: Acute and convalescent COVID-19 specimens originated in the United States, Italy and Spain. Sample material is recorded as cDNA or gDNA derived from T cells, B-cell-depleted T cells, or PBMCs.

Original methodology: Researchers report that nucleated cell counts were estimated from reference gene primer amplification. TCRdb's copy holds only in-frame clones and misses some; the assay was immunoSEQ multiplex PCR. V and J calls and clone size are given by that table; D and trimming were obtained from the DNA. The table includes approximately 250,000 clones, 85% detected once. From germline, CDR1 is SGHTS and CDR2 YDEGEE. With 4 bases clipped from V and 2 bases from J, the junction kept 3 bases outside the gene matches. This CDR3 has 14 amino acids. This sequence originates from a woman in her sixties with active or convalescent COVID-19. Sequencing input: peripheral blood. This chain connects TRBV5-8 to TRBJ1-5; 7 nucleotides line up with TRBD1. CDR3 sequence reads: CASSPGTGNQPQHF. The DNA for the CDR3 is TGTGCCAGCAGCCCCGGGACAGGCAATCAGCCCCAGCATTTT.